The 10 T cell receptor beta chains below all came from one sample that was sequenced in a study of breast tumors, draining lymph nodes, adjacent tissues. One entry per CDR3 protein, called by TCRdb with MiXCR from the multiplex PCR reads. Of about 35,000 distinct CDR3 sequences listed, about 36% were seen once; the top ten hold approximately 10%. The material sequenced was breast tumor tissue. The source of these receptors is a female donor with breast cancer. Some clones in this sample may be carry-over from other donors' samples.

V gene TRBV6-5 combines with J gene TRBJ2-3, with TRBD2 matching 11 bases. The CDR3 is 14 amino acids. V gave up 6 bases and J gave up 7 bases; unmatched junction bases: 6. Looked up from germline, CDR1 is MNHEY and CDR2 is SVGAGI. As DNA, the CDR3 is TGTGCCAGCAGCGCCACTAGCGGGAGATATACGCAGTATTTT. Its translation is CASSATSGRYTQYF.

A remark on this clonotype: A much larger clone sits a single nucleotide away, making a read error possible. This likely comes from a read error, as the CDR3 has no conserved phenylalanine or tryptophan at its end. The CDR3 DNA sequence: TGTGCCAGTAGTATTGTCGGACTACGGAGTACAGATACGCAGTATTCT. The encoded protein is CASSIVGLRSTDTQYS. The rearrangement links TRBV19 to TRBJ2-3; tentatively, D is TRBD2 (6 bases). V was trimmed by 3 bases and J by 3 bases, leaving 16 bases between them. This CDR3 has 16 residues. Germline values: CDR1 LNHDA, CDR2 SQIVND (reference sequence).

With respect to this clonotype: Since a much larger clone is just one base distant, this may be a read error. The V gene is TRBV19, the J gene TRBJ2-1; D unresolved. Germline values: CDR1 LNHDA, CDR2 SQIVND (reference sequence). The CDR3 is made up of 16 amino acids. V lost 5 bases and J lost 9, with 23 bases in between. The CDR3 reads CASSCDTGGLRVEQFF. The CDR3 region has the DNA TGTGCCAGTAGTTGTGACACGGGTGGTCTCCGGGTTGAGCAGTTCTTC.

This clonotype was observed at least ten times. The chain recombines TRBV20-1 with TRBJ2-1; D might be TRBD1 (6 bases). The V and J ends lost 5 bases and 4 bases respectively, with 12 bases between them. Germline assignment: CDR1 DFQATT and CDR2 SNEGSKA (reference sequence). This CDR3 is 13 amino acids long. CDR3 nucleotides: TGCAGTGCTCCCGGACAGCGATACAATGAGCAGTTCTTC. This gives the protein CSAPGQRYNEQFF.

This clonotype was observed at least ten times. The gene calls are TRBV20-1 and TRBJ2-7; possibly TRBD2 for D (6 bases). Per germline, CDR1 DFQATT and CDR2 SNEGSKA (reference sequence). CDR3 length equals 14 residues. CDR3 amino acids: CSASGRPRNYEQYF. As DNA, the CDR3 is TGCAGCGCAAGCGGGCGGCCGCGGAACTACGAGCAGTACTTC.

This clonotype was recorded only once. A single base separates this from a much larger clone, so it may be a read error. The chain uses TRBV28 and TRBJ2-1; D call uncertain. Trimming removed 3 bases at V and 7 bases at J, with 7 bases between. This CDR3 comprises 12 residues. The V gene's germline CDR1 is MDHEN and CDR2 SYDVKM. The CDR3 DNA reads TGTGCCAGCAGTTTGGGTCGGAATGAGCAGTTCTTC. Its translation: CASSLGRNEQFF.

Turning to this clonotype: This is likely a read error, given that the CDR3 carries no conserved phenylalanine or tryptophan at its end. The rearrangement uses TRBV19 and TRBJ2-6; TRBD1 matches at 7 bases. This CDR3 is built from 18 residues. Germline CDR1 and CDR2: LNHDA and SQIVND (reference sequence). J lost 4 bases, V lost 2 bases, and 11 bases had no gene match. The CDR3 is CASSIRGGLGSGANVLTS. The CDR3 coding sequence is TGTGCCAGTAGTATACGAGGGGGCTTGGGAAGCGGGGCCAACGTCCTGACTTCC.

This clonotype was seen only a few times. The chain is built from TRBV28 and TRBJ2-7; 8 bases are a match to TRBD2. V shed 3 bases, J shed 6 bases, and the junction held 7 bases outside the gene matches. Looked up from germline, CDR1 is MDHEN and CDR2 is SYDVKM. The CDR3 loop spans 14 amino acids. This CDR3 reads CASSFGRAVIEQYF. The CDR3 DNA sequence: TGTGCCAGCAGTTTCGGGAGGGCCGTGATCGAGCAGTACTTC.

Here the CDR3 DNA reads TGTGCCATTAGACAGGGGGGCTTTGGCTACACCTTC. Its protein is CAIRQGGFGYTF. The gene calls are TRBV6-1 and TRBJ1-2, with 9 bases fitting TRBD1. The CDR3 sequence is 12 residues long. V shed 10 bases and J 7 bases; nucleotides not matched to a gene: 7. CDR1 and CDR2 from the germline V gene are MNHNS and SASEGT.

The chain combines TRBV13 with TRBJ2-1; 9 nucleotides line up with TRBD2. After removal of 5 bases from V and 9 bases from J, the junction contained 11 bases not matched to a gene. CDR1 and CDR2 (germline): PRHDT, FYEKMQ (reference sequence). This CDR3 contains 15 residues. The CDR3 spells CASSLVAGVGAEQFF. In DNA form, the CDR3 reads TGTGCCAGCAGCCTAGTAGCGGGAGTCGGGGCTGAGCAGTTCTTC.